Below, 10 T cell receptor beta chains from the same sample are listed, as sequenced in a study of naive and memory T cell subsets. Both TRBC1 and TRBC2 were covered by a beta constant-region primer of two equimolar oligonucleotides. Four rounds of PCR amplified the ligated cDNA using nested alpha and beta constant-region primers plus SP2. TCRdb re-called the UMI-ligation and nested PCR reads through MiXCR, storing one row per CDR3 protein. The sample lists about 120,000 distinct CDR3 sequences, 35% to 45% occurring once. Source material: central memory CD4+ T cells from blood. These receptors were obtained from a human donor in good health.

This clonotype was seen only a few times. The J gene is TRBJ1-5, the V gene TRBV5-6; TRBD1 aligns across 10 bases. Trimming cost V 2 bases and J 6 bases; bases outside gene matches: 5. Germline CDR1 is SGHDT and CDR2 is YYEEEE. This CDR3 has 15 amino acids. The CDR3 bases are TGTGCCAGCAGCTTCGGGACAGGGGCTAGTCAGCCCCAGCATTTT. Translated: CASSFGTGASQPQHF.

This clonotype was seen a few times. This rearrangement joins TRBV27 to TRBJ1-3; D is unclear. The germline V gene has CDR1 MNHEY and CDR2 SMNVEV (reference sequence). The CDR3 is 11 residues long. Trimming stripped 5 bases from V and 3 bases from J, with 2 bases between. CDR3: CASSRGNTIYF. The DNA for the CDR3 is TGTGCCAGCAGTCGTGGAAACACCATATATTTT.

The gene calls are TRBV10-3 and TRBJ2-7; D uncertain. The CDR3 is 14 residues long. The germline V gene has CDR1 ENHRY and CDR2 SYGVKD. Trimming shortened V by 4 bases and J by 4 bases, and 14 bases separated the two germline ends. The CDR3 here is CAISGAEKAYEQYF. CDR3 sequence (DNA): TGTGCCATCAGTGGCGCGGAAAAGGCTTACGAGCAGTACTTC.

This clonotype was counted between two and nine times. This sequence joins TRBV6-4 and TRBJ2-3; 7 positions match TRBD2. The CDR3 is 15 amino acids. The germline CDR1 and CDR2 sequences are MRHNA and SNTAGT. Trimming at V came to 7 bases and at J to 6 bases, leaving 13 bases not matched to a gene. In DNA, the CDR3 is TGTGCCAGCAACGCGGGGACTATAGCCCGCGATACGCAGTATTTT. As protein: CASNAGTIARDTQYF.

This chain joins TRBV7-2 and TRBJ2-1; D is possibly TRBD1 (6 bases). Trimming took off 5 bases at V and 9 bases at J, with 14 bases between the two ends. CDR1 is SGHTA and CDR2 is FQGNSA in the germline V gene. The CDR3 totals 13 residues. In DNA form, the CDR3 reads TGTGCCAGCAGCCCAGGGGTTCGCAGTGAGCAGTTCTTC. This encodes CASSPGVRSEQFF.

This chain links TRBV6-5 with TRBJ2-1, with 7 bases identical to TRBD1. Looked up from germline, CDR1 is MNHEY and CDR2 is SVGAGI. The CDR3 totals 16 residues. With V trimmed by 7 bases and J by 9 bases, 18 bases remained unmatched. The CDR3 protein is CASISTRAGGRSEQFF. For the CDR3, the DNA is TGTGCCAGCATTAGTACCCGGGCAGGGGGTCGGAGTGAGCAGTTCTTC.

This clonotype was found a few times. The V call is TRBV28, the J call TRBJ1-2, with D uncertain. The CDR3 length is 13 residues. Germline lookup yields CDR1 MDHEN and CDR2 SYDVKM. V lost 3 bases and J lost 2, with 7 bases in between. The CDR3, as DNA: TGTGCCAGCAGTTTCGACAAAAACTATGGCTACACCTTC. This sequence encodes CASSFDKNYGYTF.

The CDR3 loop reads CASGRTDTQYF. The CDR3 nucleotides read TGTGCCAGCGGGCGCACAGATACGCAGTATTTT. J is TRBJ2-3 and V is TRBV2, with unresolved D. Germline V gene sequence: CDR1 SNHLY, CDR2 FYNNEI. The CDR3 extends over 11 amino acids. V lost 8 bases to trimming and J lost 1 base, with 4 bases between them.

The CDR3 is CASSLRQNNEQFF. CDR3 sequence (DNA): TGCGCCAGCAGCTTGCGGCAGAACAATGAGCAGTTCTTC. The chain employs TRBV5-1 and TRBJ2-1; D gene unclear. The V end was cut by 1 base, the J end by 5 bases, with 7 bases between. This CDR3 has 13 residues. Germline-derived CDR1 and CDR2 are SGHRS and YFSETQ.

The sample holds a few counts of this clonotype. V is TRBV5-4 and J is TRBJ2-1; the match to TRBD1 covers 9 bases. Trimming took 7 bases from V and 0 from J; bases not matched to a gene: 2. CDR1 is SGHNT, CDR2 YYREEE, per germline (reference sequence). The CDR3 extends over 14 amino acids. The CDR3 loop reads CASAGQGSYNEQFF. The CDR3 DNA is TGTGCCAGCGCGGGACAGGGCTCCTACAATGAGCAGTTCTTC.